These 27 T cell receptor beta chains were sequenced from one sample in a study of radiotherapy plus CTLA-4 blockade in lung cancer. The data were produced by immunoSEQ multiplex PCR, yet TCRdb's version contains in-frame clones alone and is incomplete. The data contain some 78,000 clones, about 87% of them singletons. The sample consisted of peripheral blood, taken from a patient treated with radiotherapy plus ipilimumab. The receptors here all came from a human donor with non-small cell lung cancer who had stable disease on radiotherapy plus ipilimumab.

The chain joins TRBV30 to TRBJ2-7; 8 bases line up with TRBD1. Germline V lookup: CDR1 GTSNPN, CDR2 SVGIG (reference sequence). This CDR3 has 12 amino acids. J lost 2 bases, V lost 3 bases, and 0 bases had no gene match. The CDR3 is CAWRTGAYEQYF. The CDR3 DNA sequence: TGTGCCTGGAGGACAGGGGCCTACGAGCAGTACTTC.

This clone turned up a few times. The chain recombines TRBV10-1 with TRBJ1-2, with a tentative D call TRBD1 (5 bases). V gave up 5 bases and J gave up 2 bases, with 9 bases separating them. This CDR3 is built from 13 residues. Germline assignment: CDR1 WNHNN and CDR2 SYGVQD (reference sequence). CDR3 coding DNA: TGCGCCAGCAGTAGGGGATACAACTATGGCTACACCTTC. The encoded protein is CASSRGYNYGYTF.

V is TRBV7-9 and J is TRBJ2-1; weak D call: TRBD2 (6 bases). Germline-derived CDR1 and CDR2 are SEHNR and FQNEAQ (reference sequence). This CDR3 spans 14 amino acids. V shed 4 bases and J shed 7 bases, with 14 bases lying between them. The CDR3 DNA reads TGTGCCAGCAGCTCGCCGGGAGTGGGAAATGAGCAGTTCTTC. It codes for CASSSPGVGNEQFF.

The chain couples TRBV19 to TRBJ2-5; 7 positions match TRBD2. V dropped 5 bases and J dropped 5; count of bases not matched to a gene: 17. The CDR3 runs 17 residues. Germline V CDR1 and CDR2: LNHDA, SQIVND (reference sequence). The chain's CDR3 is CASSRGNLAGARETQYF. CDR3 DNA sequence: TGTGCCAGTAGTCGGGGGAATTTGGCGGGAGCCCGGGAGACCCAGTACTTC. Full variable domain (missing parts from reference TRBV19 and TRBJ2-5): DGGITQSPKYLFRKEGQNVTLSCEQNLNHDAMYWYRQDPGQGLRLIYYSQIVNDFQKGDIAEGYSVSREKKESFPLTVTSAQKNPTAFYLCASSRGNLAGARETQYFGPGTRLLVL.

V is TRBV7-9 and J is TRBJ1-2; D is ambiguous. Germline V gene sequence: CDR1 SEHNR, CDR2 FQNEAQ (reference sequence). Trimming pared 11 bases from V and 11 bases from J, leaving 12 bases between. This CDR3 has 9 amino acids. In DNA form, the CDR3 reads TGTGCCTCCCCCCCCGGTTACACCTTC. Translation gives CASPPGYTF.

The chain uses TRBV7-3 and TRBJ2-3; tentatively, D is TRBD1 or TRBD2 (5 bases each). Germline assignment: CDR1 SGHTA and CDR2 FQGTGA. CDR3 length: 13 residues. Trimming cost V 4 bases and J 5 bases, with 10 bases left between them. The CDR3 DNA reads TGTGCCAGCAGCTGGGACCTTCAAGATACGCAGTATTTT. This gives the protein CASSWDLQDTQYF.

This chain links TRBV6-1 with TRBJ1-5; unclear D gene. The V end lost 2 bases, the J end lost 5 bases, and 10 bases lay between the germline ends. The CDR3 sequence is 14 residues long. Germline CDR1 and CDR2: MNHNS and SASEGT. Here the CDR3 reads CASSERTEYQPQHF. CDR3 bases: TGTGCCAGCAGTGAAAGGACGGAGTATCAGCCCCAGCATTTT.

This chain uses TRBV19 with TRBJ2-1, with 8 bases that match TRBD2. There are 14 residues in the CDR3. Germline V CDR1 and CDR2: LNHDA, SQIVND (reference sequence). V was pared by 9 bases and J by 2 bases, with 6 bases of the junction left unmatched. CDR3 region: CASRSGAPYNEQFF. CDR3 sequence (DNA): TGTGCCAGCCGTAGCGGGGCCCCCTACAATGAGCAGTTCTTC. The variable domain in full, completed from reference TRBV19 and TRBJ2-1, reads DGGITQSPKYLFRKEGQNVTLSCEQNLNHDAMYWYRQDPGQGLRLIYYSQIVNDFQKGDIAEGYSVSREKKESFPLTVTSAQKNPTAFYLCASRSGAPYNEQFFGPGTRLTVL.

For the CDR3, the DNA is TGTGCCAGCAGTTCTTCTTATAGTGAAAAACTGTTTTTT. Translation: CASSSSYSEKLFF. The rearrangement links TRBV6-5 to TRBJ1-4, with no clear D. V dropped 4 bases and J dropped 7 bases, with 10 bases sitting between them. Germline CDR1 MNHEY, CDR2 SVGAGI. This CDR3 has 13 amino acids.

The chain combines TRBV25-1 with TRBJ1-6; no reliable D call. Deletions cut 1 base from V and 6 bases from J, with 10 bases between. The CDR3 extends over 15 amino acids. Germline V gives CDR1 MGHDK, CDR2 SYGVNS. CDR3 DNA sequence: TGTGCCAGCAGTGAATTGGGAGGGTTTAATTCACCCCTCCACTTT. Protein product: CASSELGGFNSPLHF.

CDR3: CASSRTGTFEAFF. The DNA for the CDR3 is TGTGCCAGCTCGCGGACAGGGACCTTTGAAGCTTTCTTT. The chain carries TRBV18 and TRBJ1-1, with 8 positions matching TRBD1. The germline V gene encodes CDR1 KGHSH and CDR2 LQKENI. This CDR3 spans 13 amino acids. With 6 bases clipped from V and 7 bases from J, the junction kept 7 bases outside the gene matches.

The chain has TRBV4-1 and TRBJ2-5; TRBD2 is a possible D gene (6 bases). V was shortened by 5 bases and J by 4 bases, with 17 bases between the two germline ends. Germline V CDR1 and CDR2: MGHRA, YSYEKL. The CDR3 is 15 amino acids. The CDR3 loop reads CASSTTMGLIETQYF. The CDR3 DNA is TGCGCCAGCAGCACAACTATGGGACTTATAGAGACCCAGTACTTC.

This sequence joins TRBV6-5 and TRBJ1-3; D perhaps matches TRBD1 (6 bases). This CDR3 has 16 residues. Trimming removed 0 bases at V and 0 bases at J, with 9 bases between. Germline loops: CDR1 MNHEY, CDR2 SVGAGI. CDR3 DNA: TGTGCCAGCAGTTACTCTGGGGGGCGCTCTGGAAACACCATATATTTT. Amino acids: CASSYSGGRSGNTIYF.

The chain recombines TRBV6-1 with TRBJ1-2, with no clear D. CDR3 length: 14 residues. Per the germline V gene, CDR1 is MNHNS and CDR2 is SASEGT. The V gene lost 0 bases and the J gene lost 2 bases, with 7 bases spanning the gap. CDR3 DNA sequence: TGTGCCAGCAGTGAAGCAGGCGGAAACTATGGCTACACCTTC. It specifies CASSEAGGNYGYTF.

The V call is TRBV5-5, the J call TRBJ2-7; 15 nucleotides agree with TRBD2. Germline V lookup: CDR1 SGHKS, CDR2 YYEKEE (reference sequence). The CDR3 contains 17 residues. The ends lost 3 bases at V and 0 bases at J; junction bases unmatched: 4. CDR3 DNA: TGTGCCAGCAGCTCGGGACTAGCGGGAGGCCCCTCCTACGAGCAGTACTTC. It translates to CASSSGLAGGPSYEQYF.

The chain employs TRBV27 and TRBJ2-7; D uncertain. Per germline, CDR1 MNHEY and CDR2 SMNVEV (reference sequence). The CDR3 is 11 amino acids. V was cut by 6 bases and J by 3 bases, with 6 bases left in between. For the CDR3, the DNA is TGTGCCAGCAGGCGACACTACGAGCAGTACTTC. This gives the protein CASRRHYEQYF.

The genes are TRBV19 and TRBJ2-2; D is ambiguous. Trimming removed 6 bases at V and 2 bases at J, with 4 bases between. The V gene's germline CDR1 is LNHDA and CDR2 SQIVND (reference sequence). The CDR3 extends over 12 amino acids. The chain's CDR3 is CASRKNTGELFF. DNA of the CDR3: TGTGCCAGTAGGAAAAACACCGGGGAGCTGTTTTTT.

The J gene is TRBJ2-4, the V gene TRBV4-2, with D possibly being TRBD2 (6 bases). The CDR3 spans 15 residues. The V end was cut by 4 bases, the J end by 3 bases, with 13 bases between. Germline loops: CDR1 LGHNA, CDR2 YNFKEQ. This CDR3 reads CASSPPGESKNIQYF. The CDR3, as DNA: TGTGCCAGCAGCCCGCCGGGGGAAAGCAAAAACATTCAGTACTTC.

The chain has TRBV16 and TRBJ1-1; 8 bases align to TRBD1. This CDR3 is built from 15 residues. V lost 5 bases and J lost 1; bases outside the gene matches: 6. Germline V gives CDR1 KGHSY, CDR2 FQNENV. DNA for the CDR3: TGTGCCAGCAGCTGGGATCAGGGGGCGAACACTGAAGCTTTCTTT. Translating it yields CASSWDQGANTEAFF.

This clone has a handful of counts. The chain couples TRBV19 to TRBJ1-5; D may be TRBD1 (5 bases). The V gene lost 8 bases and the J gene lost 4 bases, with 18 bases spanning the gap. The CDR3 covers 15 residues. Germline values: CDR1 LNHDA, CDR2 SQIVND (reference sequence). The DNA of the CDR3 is TGTGCCAGTTCTGGTCAAGGGGCGCGGAATCAGCCCCAGCATTTT. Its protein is CASSGQGARNQPQHF.

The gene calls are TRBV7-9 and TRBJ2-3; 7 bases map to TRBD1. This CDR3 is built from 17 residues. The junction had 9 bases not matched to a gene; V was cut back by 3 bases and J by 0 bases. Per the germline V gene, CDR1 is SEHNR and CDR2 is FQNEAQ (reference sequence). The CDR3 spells CASSLGRGTASTDTQYF. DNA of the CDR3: TGTGCCAGCAGCTTGGGGAGAGGGACAGCGAGCACAGATACGCAGTATTTT.

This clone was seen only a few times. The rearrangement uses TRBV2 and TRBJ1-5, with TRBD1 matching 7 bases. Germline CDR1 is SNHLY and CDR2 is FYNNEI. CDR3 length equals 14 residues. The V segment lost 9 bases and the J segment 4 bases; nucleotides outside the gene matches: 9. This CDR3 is CARGTVKPNQPQHF. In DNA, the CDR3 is TGTGCCAGGGGGACAGTTAAACCAAATCAGCCCCAGCATTTT.

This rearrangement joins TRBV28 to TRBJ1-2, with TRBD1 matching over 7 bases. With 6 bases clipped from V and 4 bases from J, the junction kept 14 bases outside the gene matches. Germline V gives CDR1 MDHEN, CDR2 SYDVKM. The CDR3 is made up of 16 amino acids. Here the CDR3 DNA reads TGTGCCAGCAGGGAGCCGGGACAGATTTTCAGCTATGGCTACACCTTC. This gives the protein CASREPGQIFSYGYTF.

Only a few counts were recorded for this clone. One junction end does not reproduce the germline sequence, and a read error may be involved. For the CDR3, the DNA is TGTGCCAGTACCAGCCGGACCTCCCACGAGCAGTACTTC. Its translation is CASTSRTSHEQYF. The rearrangement joins TRBV19 to TRBJ2-7; D ambiguous. Germline V gene data show CDR1 as LNHDA and CDR2 as SQIVND (reference sequence). The CDR3 is made up of 13 amino acids.

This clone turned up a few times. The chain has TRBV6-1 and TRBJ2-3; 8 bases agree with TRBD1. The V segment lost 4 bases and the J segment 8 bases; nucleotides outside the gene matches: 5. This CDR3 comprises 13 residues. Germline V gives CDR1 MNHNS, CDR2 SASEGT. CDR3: CASSGTGSATQYF. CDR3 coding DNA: TGTGCCAGCAGTGGGACAGGGTCAGCTACGCAGTATTTT.

The CDR3 DNA is TGTGCCAGCAACCCAAGGGAGGGTAGAATGGAGGAGCAGTTCTTC. Residues: CASNPREGRMEEQFF. V is TRBV4-2 and J is TRBJ2-1, with 7 bases that match TRBD2. This CDR3 is 15 amino acids long. V shed 7 bases, J shed 10 bases, and the junction held 16 bases outside the gene matches. CDR1 is LGHNA, CDR2 YNFKEQ, per germline.

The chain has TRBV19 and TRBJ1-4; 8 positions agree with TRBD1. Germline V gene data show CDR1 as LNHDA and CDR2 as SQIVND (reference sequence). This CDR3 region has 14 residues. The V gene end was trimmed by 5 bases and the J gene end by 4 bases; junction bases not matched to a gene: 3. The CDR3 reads CASSWTGLNEKLFF. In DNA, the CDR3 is TGTGCCAGTAGTTGGACAGGGCTTAATGAAAAACTGTTTTTT. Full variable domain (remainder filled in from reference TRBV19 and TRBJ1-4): DGGITQSPKYLFRKEGQNVTLSCEQNLNHDAMYWYRQDPGQGLRLIYYSQIVNDFQKGDIAEGYSVSREKKESFPLTVTSAQKNPTAFYLCASSWTGLNEKLFFGSGTQLSVL.